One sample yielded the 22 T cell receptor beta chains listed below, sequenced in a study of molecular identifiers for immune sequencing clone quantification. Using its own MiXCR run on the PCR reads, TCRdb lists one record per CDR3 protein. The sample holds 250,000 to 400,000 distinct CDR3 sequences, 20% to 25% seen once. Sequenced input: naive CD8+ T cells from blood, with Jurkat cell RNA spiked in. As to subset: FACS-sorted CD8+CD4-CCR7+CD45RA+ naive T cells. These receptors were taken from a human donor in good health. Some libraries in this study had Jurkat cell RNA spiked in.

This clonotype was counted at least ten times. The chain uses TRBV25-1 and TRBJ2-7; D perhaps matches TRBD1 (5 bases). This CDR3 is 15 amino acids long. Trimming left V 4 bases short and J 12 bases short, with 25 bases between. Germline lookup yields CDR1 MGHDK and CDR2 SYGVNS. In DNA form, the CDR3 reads TGTGCCAGCAGTGCTTTCCTCAGGGTTTGTATCCTCGTGTACTTC. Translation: CASSAFLRVCILVYF.

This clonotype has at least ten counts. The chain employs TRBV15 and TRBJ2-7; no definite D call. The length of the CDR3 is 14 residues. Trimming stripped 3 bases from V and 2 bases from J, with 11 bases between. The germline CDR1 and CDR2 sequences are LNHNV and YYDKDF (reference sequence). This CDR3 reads CATSRDRATYEQYF. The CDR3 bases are TGTGCCACCAGCAGGGATAGGGCCACCTACGAGCAGTACTTC.

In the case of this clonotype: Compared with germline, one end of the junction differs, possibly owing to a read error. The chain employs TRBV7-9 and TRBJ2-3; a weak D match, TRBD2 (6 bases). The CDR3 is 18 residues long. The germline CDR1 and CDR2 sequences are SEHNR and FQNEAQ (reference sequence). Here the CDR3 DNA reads TGTGCCAGCAGCAGGGAAGAACGGGACTCTCCTAGCACAGATGCGCAGTATTTT. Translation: CASSREERDSPSTDAQYF.

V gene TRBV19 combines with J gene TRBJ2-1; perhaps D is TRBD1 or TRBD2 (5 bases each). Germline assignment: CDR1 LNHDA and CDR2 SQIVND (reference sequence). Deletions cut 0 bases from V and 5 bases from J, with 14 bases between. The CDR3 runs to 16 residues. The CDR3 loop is CASSIDRGPWNNEQFF. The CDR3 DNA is TGTGCCAGTAGTATAGACCGGGGCCCATGGAACAATGAGCAGTTCTTC. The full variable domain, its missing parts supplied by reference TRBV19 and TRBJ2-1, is DGGITQSPKYLFRKEGQNVTLSCEQNLNHDAMYWYRQDPGQGLRLIYYSQIVNDFQKGDIAEGYSVSREKKESFPLTVTSAQKNPTAFYLCASSIDRGPWNNEQFFGPGTRLTVL.

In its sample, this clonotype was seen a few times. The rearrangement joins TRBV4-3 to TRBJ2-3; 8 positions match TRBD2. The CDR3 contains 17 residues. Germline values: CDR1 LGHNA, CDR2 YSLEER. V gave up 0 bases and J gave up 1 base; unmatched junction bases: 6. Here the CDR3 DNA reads TGCGCCAGCAGCCAAGAGGGGCGGGGGGCCGGCACAGATACGCAGTATTTT. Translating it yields CASSQEGRGAGTDTQYF.

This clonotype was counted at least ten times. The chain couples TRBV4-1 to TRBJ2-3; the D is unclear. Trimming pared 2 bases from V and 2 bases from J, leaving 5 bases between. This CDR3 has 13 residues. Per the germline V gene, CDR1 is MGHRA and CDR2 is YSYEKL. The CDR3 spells CASSQPLTDTQYF. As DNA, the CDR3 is TGCGCCAGCAGCCAACCTCTCACAGATACGCAGTATTTT.

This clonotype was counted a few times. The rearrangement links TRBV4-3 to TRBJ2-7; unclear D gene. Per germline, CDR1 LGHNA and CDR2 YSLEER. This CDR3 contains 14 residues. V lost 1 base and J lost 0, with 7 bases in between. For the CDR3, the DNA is TGCGCCAGCAGCCAAGCCAGGTCCTCCTACGAGCAGTACTTC. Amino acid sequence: CASSQARSSYEQYF.

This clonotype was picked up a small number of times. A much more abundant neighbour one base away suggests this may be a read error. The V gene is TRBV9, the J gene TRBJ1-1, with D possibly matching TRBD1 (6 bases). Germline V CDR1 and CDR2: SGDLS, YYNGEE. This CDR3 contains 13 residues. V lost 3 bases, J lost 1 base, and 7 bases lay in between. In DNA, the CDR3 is TGTGCCAGCAGCGGGGGACAGAACACTGAAGCTTTCTTT. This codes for CASSGGQNTEAFF.

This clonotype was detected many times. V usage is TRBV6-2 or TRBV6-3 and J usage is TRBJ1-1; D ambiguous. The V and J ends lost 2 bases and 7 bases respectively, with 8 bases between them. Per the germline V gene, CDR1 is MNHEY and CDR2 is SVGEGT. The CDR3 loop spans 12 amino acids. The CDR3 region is CASSYARSEAFF. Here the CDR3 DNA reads TGTGCCAGCAGTTACGCGAGGAGTGAAGCTTTCTTT.

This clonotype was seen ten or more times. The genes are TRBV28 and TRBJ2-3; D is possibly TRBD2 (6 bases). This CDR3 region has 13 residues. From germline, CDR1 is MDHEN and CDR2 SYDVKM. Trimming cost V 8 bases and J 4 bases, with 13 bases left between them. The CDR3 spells CASGGRRADTQYF. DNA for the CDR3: TGTGCCAGCGGAGGGAGGAGGGCAGATACGCAGTATTTT.

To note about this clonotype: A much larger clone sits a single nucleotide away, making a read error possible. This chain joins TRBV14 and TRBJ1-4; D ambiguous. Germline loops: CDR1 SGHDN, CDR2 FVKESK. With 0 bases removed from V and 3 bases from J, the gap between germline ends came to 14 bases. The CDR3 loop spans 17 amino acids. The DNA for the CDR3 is TGTGCCAGCAGCCAAGATCGCCCCTGGACGGCTAATGAAAAACTGTTTTTT. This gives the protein CASSQDRPWTANEKLFF.

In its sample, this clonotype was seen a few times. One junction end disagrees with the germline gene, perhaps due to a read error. The CDR3 is CASSFENGRVSQSYSEQFF. The CDR3 DNA reads TGTGCCAGCAGTTTTGAAAATGGCAGAGTGTCACAGTCCTACAGTGAGCAGTTCTTC. V gene TRBV12-3 or TRBV12-4 combines with J gene TRBJ2-1, with D unclear. The CDR3 consists of 19 residues.

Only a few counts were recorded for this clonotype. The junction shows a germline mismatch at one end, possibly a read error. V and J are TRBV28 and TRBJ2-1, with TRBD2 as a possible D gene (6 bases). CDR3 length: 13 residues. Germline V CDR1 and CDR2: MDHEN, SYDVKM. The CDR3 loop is CAGSLIADNEQFF. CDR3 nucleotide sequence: TGTGCCGGCAGTTTAATAGCGGATAATGAGCAGTTCTTC.

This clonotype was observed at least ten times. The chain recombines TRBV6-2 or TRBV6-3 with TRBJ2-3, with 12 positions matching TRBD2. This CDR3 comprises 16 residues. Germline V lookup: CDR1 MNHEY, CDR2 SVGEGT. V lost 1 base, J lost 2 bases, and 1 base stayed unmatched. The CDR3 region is CASSYWTSGTTDTQYF. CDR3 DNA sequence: TGTGCCAGCAGTTACTGGACTAGCGGGACCACAGATACGCAGTATTTT.

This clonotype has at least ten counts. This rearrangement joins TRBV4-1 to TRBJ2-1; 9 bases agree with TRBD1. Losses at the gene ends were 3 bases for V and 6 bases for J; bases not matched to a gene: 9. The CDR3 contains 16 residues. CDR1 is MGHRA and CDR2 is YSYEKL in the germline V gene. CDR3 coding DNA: TGCGCCAGCAGCCAGGCGGGACAGGGTAGATCCAATGAGCAGTTCTTC. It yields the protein CASSQAGQGRSNEQFF.

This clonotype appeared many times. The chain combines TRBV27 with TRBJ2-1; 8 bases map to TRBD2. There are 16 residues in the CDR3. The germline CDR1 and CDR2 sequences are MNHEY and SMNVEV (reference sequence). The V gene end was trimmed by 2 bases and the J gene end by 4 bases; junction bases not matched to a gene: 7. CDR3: CASSLIGGGPYNEQFF. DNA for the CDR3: TGTGCCAGCAGTTTAATAGGCGGGGGGCCTTACAATGAGCAGTTCTTC.

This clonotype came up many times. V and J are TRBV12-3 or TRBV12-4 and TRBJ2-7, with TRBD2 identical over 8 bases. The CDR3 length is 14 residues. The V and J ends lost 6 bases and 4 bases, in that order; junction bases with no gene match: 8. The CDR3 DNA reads TGTGCCAGCAGCTTGGCCGGGACTAGTTACGAGCAGTACTTC. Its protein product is CASSLAGTSYEQYF.

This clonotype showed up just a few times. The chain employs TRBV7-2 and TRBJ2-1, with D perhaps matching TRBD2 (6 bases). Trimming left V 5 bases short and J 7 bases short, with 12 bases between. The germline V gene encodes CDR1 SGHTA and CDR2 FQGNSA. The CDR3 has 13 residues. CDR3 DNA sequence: TGTGCCAGCAGCATGGTTCGGGGGAATGAGCAGTTCTTC. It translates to CASSMVRGNEQFF.

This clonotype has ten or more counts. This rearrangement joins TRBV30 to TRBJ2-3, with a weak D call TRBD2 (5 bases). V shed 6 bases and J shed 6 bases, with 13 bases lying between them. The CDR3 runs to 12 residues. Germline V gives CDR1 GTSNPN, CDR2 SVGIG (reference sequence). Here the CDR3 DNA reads TGTGCCTGCTTAGACTATGTGGATACGCAGTATTTT. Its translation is CACLDYVDTQYF.

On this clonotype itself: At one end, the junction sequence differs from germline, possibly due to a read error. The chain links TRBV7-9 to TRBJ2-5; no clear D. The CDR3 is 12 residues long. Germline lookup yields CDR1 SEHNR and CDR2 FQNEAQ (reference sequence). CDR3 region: CASSSTQETQHF. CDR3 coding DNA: TGTGCCAGCAGCTCCACTCAAGAGACCCAGCACTTC.

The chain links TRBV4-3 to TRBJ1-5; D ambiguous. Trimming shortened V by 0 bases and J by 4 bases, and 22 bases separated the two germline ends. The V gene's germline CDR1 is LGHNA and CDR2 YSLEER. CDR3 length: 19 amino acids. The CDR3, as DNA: TGCGCCAGCAGCCAAGAGTCTGGGCGTGGGGTTATGGGAAATCAGCCCCAGCATTTT. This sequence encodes CASSQESGRGVMGNQPQHF.

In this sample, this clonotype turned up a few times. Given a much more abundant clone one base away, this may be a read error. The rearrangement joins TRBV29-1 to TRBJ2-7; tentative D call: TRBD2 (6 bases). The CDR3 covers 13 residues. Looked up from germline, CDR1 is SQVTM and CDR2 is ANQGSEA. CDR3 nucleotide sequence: TGCAGCGTGGTGAGGGACTCCTCCTACGAGCAGTGCTTC. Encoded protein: CSVVRDSSYEQCF.